The rows below give T cell receptor beta chains drawn from one sample of a study of blood T cell repertoires in COVID-19. Libraries were prepared by immunoSEQ multiplex PCR; TCRdb keeps only in-frame clonotypes and omits some of them. The sample has 150,000 to 180,000 clones; 78% are singletons. The source material was peripheral blood. The receptors derive from an elderly man with acute or convalescent COVID-19. Each CDR3 is given with its conserved first and last residue. Each record gives: clone size, D gene, J gene, V gene, CDR3 protein, CDR3 DNA. The D gene is left open where the match is weak. Only some rows state a clone size, as once, few, many or a class for expanded clones.

>.|.|TRBJ2-5|TRBV5-8
CASSRGQRLTETQYF
TGTGCCAGCAGCCGCGGGCAGCGCCTGACAGAGACCCAGTACTTC
>.|TRBD1|TRBJ2-1|TRBV27
CASSGRQGPSYNEQFF
TGTGCCAGCAGCGGCAGACAGGGCCCCTCCTACAATGAGCAGTTCTTC
>.|.|TRBJ1-2|TRBV12-5
CASGLSVVGQNGYTF
TGTGCTAGTGGTCTCTCCGTTGTGGGGCAAAATGGCTACACCTTC
>.|TRBD2|TRBJ2-7|TRBV2
CASKVRGAVQYF
TGTGCCAGCAAAGTGCGGGGGGCCGTGCAGTACTTC
>.|TRBD1|TRBJ1-6|TRBV30
CAWSEYGTGPSSYNSPLHF
TGTGCCTGGAGTGAGTACGGGACAGGCCCGAGCTCCTATAATTCACCCCTCCACTTT
>once|TRBD1|TRBJ2-6|TRBV2
CASTRDRVLSGANVLTF
TGTGCCAGCACCCGGGACAGAGTACTCTCTGGGGCCAACGTCCTGACTTTC
>.|TRBD1|TRBJ2-2|TRBV3-1/TRBV3-2
CASSQDPWDRGTGELFF
TGTGCCAGCAGCCAAGACCCCTGGGACAGGGGCACCGGGGAGCTGTTTTTT
>once|TRBD1|TRBJ1-1|TRBV19
CASSTKGTVDTEAFF
TGTGCCAGTAGTACCAAGGGGACAGTAGACACTGAAGCTTTCTTT
>.|TRBD2|TRBJ2-3|TRBV5-1
CASSLTGTRGDTQYF
TGCGCCAGCAGCTTGACCGGGACTAGAGGGGATACGCAGTATTTT
>.|TRBD2|TRBJ2-5|TRBV6-1
CASIIAGGTQYF
TGTGCCAGCATCATAGCGGGGGGGACCCAGTACTTC
>.|.|TRBJ1-1|TRBV18
CASSRGADTEAFF
TGTGCCAGCTCAAGGGGCGCGGACACTGAAGCTTTCTTT
>.|TRBD1|TRBJ2-1|TRBV7-2
CASSGQGTNEQFF
TGTGCCAGCAGCGGACAGGGTACCAATGAGCAGTTCTTC
>.|.|TRBJ1-1|TRBV6-5
CASSYTGRGTEAFF
TGTGCCAGCAGTTACACGGGCAGGGGCACTGAAGCTTTCTTT
>.|TRBD2|TRBJ2-2|TRBV19
CASSTRTSGGPGELFF
TGTGCCAGTAGTACCAGGACTAGCGGGGGGCCCGGGGAGCTGTTTTTT
>.|.|TRBJ1-2|TRBV19
CASSNSGEGSYGYTF
TGTGCCAGTAGTAACTCAGGGGAGGGAAGCTATGGCTACACCTTC
>.|.|TRBJ2-7|TRBV30
CAWSGTGSYEQYF
TGTGCCTGGAGTGGGACGGGATCCTACGAGCAGTACTTC
>.|TRBD1|TRBJ1-3|TRBV29-1
CSGTGASSGNTIYF
TGCAGCGGCACAGGGGCGAGCTCTGGAAACACCATATATTTT
>.|.|TRBJ2-5|TRBV2
CASSYAGAGETQYF
TGTGCCAGCAGCTACGCGGGGGCAGGGGAGACCCAGTACTTC
>.|TRBD2|TRBJ2-3|TRBV18
CASSPLAGSTTDTQYF
TGTGCCAGCTCACCGCTAGCGGGGAGCACCACAGATACGCAGTATTTT
>.|.|TRBJ2-5|TRBV24-1
CATSSVGVTETQYF
TGTGCCACCAGCTCTGTCGGGGTAACGGAGACCCAGTACTTC
>.|TRBD1|TRBJ2-2|TRBV10-3
CAIKPGQGNTGELFF
TGTGCCATCAAACCGGGACAGGGTAACACCGGGGAGCTGTTTTTT
>.|.|TRBJ1-3|TRBV5-1
CASSLVGVSGNTIYF
TGCGCCAGCAGCTTGGTCGGGGTCTCTGGAAACACCATATATTTT
>.|TRBD2|TRBJ2-7|TRBV2
CASSGTSGTLREQYF
TGTGCCAGCAGTGGGACTAGCGGAACCTTACGGGAGCAGTACTTC
>.|.|TRBJ1-4|TRBV13
CASSLGQGFNEKLFF
TGTGCCAGCAGCTTAGGCCAGGGTTTTAATGAAAAACTGTTTTTT
>.|TRBD2|TRBJ2-3|TRBV28
CASSSIITTSSGDVDTQYF
TGTGCCAGCAGTTCTATCATTACCACCTCTAGCGGGGACGTGGATACGCAGTATTTT
>.|.|TRBJ2-1|TRBV4-1
CASSQDGPPAVGEQFF
TGCGCCAGCAGCCAAGATGGACCCCCAGCGGTCGGGGAGCAGTTCTTC
>.|.|TRBJ1-1|TRBV11-2
CASSLGRGEAFF
TGTGCCAGCAGCTTAGGACGGGGGGAGGCTTTCTTT
>.|.|TRBJ2-1|TRBV5-1
CASRERTYNEQFF
TGCGCCAGCCGCGAGCGGACCTACAATGAGCAGTTCTTC
>.|.|TRBJ2-7|TRBV28
CASSRKVGGWQYF
TGTGCCAGCAGTCGTAAAGTAGGAGGATGGCAGTACTTC
>once|TRBD1|TRBJ2-4|TRBV15
CATSRTGGKNIQYF
TGTGCCACCAGCAGAACAGGGGGCAAAAACATTCAGTACTTC
>few|.|TRBJ2-3|TRBV5-4
CASSLPQDNTQYF
TGTGCCAGCAGCTTACCCCAGGATAATACGCAGTATTTT
>.|TRBD1|TRBJ2-3|TRBV3-1/TRBV3-2
CASSQSTGVTQYF
TGTGCCAGCAGCCAATCTACAGGGGTCACGCAGTATTTT
>.|TRBD1|TRBJ2-7|TRBV18
CASSPQLGQGYEQYF
TGTGCCAGCTCACCCCAGTTGGGACAGGGTTACGAGCAGTACTTC
>.|TRBD2|TRBJ2-3|TRBV24-1
CATSKGLAGEADTQYF
TGTGCCACCAGTAAGGGACTAGCGGGGGAGGCAGATACGCAGTATTTT
>.|TRBD2|TRBJ2-1|TRBV2
CASSRLAGGNEQFF
TGTGCCAGCAGCCGACTAGCGGGGGGGAATGAGCAGTTCTTC
>.|TRBD1|TRBJ1-5|TRBV19
CASSSRDRGNQPQHF
TGTGCCAGTAGCTCCCGGGACAGGGGCAATCAGCCCCAGCATTTT
>.|.|TRBJ1-2|TRBV3-1/TRBV3-2
CASSQYQGMLNYGYTF
TGTGCCAGCAGCCAATATCAGGGGATGTTAAACTATGGCTACACCTTC
>.|.|TRBJ1-4|TRBV6-1
CASSEVPGLATNEKLFF
TGTGCCAGCAGTGAAGTCCCGGGATTAGCAACTAATGAAAAACTGTTTTTT
>.|.|TRBJ2-4|TRBV18
CASSPPAGAKNIQYF
TGTGCCAGCTCACCACCAGCCGGAGCCAAAAACATTCAGTACTTC
>.|TRBD1|TRBJ2-5|TRBV19
CASSMTGVYQETQYF
TGTGCCAGTAGCATGACAGGGGTCTACCAAGAGACCCAGTACTTC
>many|.|TRBJ1-2|TRBV5-4
CASSPNREPYGYTF
TGTGCCAGCAGCCCAAACAGGGAGCCCTATGGCTACACCTTC
>.|.|TRBJ2-5|TRBV9
CASSVAAGTVGTQYF
TGTGCCAGCAGCGTAGCGGCAGGTACGGTCGGGACCCAGTACTTC